This T cell receptor (beta chain) was observed in a study of shared clonotypes between healthy human individuals. As to this clone: Antigen: not known.

Study observations and caveats: It was observed that 5% to 6.5% of naive CD4 clonotypes were shared across a few donors.

All participating donors were Caucasian adults from Nashville, Tennessee. Profiling relied on immunoSEQ multiplex PCR, and the TCRdb table lists in-frame clones only, not all of them. The data contain about 680,000 clones, 60% to 75% of them singletons. The CDR3 runs 18 residues. V lost 4 bases, J lost 2 bases, and 22 bases lay in between. The germline CDR1 and CDR2 sequences are LGHNA and YNFKEQ. The chain couples TRBV4-2 to TRBJ2-3, with D possibly being TRBD2 (6 bases). The TCR was taken from a woman aged 25-40 years in good health. The sequencing sample was made of memory CD4+ T cells sorted from blood. Subset specified: CD45RA-negative fraction. The chain's CDR3 is CASSPSPTRRGFTDTQYF. The CDR3 bases are TGTGCCAGCAGCCCCTCCCCCACCCGGCGGGGATTCACAGATACGCAGTATTTT.